This TCR beta chain derives from a study of CD8 T cells in ankylosing spondylitis. Whole-study findings and limits: CD8+ disease-linked clones were present at relatively low frequencies in blood. The authors reported significant enrichment of disease-linked clones in matched ankylosing spondylitis synovial fluid.

V was trimmed by 1 base and J by 8 bases, leaving 6 bases between them. In germline, CDR1 is SEHNR, CDR2 FQNEAQ (reference sequence). The CDR3 consists of 13 residues. Quantitative 5'-RACE with molecular barcodes generated TCR beta libraries. TCRdb re-called the 5' RACE reads with MiXCR, one entry per CDR3 protein. The data contain around 100,000 distinct CDR3 sequences, less than 25% of them singletons. With respect to this clonotype: Its specificity is not known.

The chain uses TRBV7-9 and TRBJ1-6; D remains unclear. This sequence originates from a male donor with ankylosing spondylitis. The sample was synovial fluid, either unsorted or a sorted T cell fraction (not recorded which). CDR3 residues: CASSLVTDSPLHF. CDR3 bases: TGTGCCAGCAGCTTAGTAACGGATTCACCCCTCCACTTT.